This TCR beta chain was retrieved from a study of T cell repertoires in cytomegalovirus infection. This clonotype turned up a few times. Its antigen remains unidentified. TCRdb ran MiXCR on the reads and lists one entry per CDR3 protein. Of some 150,000 distinct CDR3 sequences in the sample, about a quarter were seen once. CDR3 length: 13 residues. After removal of 8 bases from V and 9 bases from J, the junction contained 3 bases not matched to a gene. Germline-derived CDR1 and CDR2 are MNHEY and SMNVEV (reference sequence). Study-wide findings and caveats: HLA-C-restricted CMV-specific TCR beta clonotypes were dominant in the ex vivo response. Carriers of CMV and the relevant HLA type were discriminated by public TCR beta frequency.

This receptor was obtained from a human donor in good health (CMV status not recorded). Some clones in this sample may be carry-over from other donors' samples. The chain carries TRBV27 and TRBJ2-1; 14 bases are a match to TRBD2. Sequencing was performed on PBMCs. The CDR3 DNA follows: TGTGCCAGCGGGACTAGCGGGAGTTTTGAGCAGTTCTTC. The encoded protein is CASGTSGSFEQFF.